This T cell receptor (beta chain) was sequenced for a study of cytomegalovirus exposure and HLA in healthy donors. Across the whole study: For the roughly 400 genotyped donors, around 76% fell within the Caucasian-associated ancestry cluster.

Study-level findings and limits: In a later analysis, compared with equally common non-associated chains, HLA-associated beta chains were more expanded.

About this clone: What it recognizes is unknown.

The CDR3 runs 16 residues. Germline loops: CDR1 MGHRA, CDR2 YSYEKL. V gave up 0 bases and J gave up 9 bases; unmatched junction bases: 9. The PCR used 60 Vbeta and 13 Jbeta primers. Sequencing used immunoSEQ multiplex PCR; TCRdb keeps in-frame clones, though not all of them. There are around 190,000 clones in the sample; less than 90% occur only once, and around 0.3% lies in the top ten. The sequencing input was PBMCs. The clonotype originates from a woman in her twenties or thirties in good health and CMV-seronegative. The chain links TRBV4-1 to TRBJ2-3, with TRBD1 identical over 10 bases. For the CDR3, the DNA is TGCGCCAGCAGCCAAGATAGGGGACAGGGGTTAAGGACGCAGTATTTT. This codes for CASSQDRGQGLRTQYF.